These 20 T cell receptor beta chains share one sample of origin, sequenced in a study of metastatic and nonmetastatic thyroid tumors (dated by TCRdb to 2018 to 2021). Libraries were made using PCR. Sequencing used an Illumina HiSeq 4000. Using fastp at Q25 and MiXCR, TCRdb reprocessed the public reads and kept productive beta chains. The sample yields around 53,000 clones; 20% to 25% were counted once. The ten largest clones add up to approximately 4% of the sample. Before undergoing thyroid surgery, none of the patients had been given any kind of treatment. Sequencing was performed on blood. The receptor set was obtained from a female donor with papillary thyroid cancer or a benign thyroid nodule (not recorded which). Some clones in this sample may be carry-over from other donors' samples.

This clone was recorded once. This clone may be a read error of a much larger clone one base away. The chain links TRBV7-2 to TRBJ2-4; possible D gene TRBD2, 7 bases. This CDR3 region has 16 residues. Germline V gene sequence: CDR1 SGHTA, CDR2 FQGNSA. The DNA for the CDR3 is TGTGCCAGCAGCTTAGTGGGGGGGGCGACCAAAAACATTAAGTACTTC. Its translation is CASSLVGGATKNIKYF. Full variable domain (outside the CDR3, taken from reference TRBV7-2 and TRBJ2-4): GAGVSQSPSNKVTEKGKDVELRCDPISGHTALYWYRQSLGQGLEFLIYFQGNSAPDKSGLPSDRFSAERTGGSVSTLTIQRTQQEDSAVYLCASSLVGGATKNIKYFGAGTRLSVL.

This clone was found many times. CDR3 region: CASSPCPGQYSNQPQHF. The DNA of the CDR3 is TGTGCCAGCAGCCCTTGCCCGGGGCAATATAGCAATCAGCCCCAGCATTTT. V is TRBV7-2 and J is TRBJ1-5, with D perhaps TRBD1 (5 bases). Germline lookup yields CDR1 SGHTA and CDR2 FQGNSA. The CDR3 is made up of 17 amino acids. V was pared by 5 bases and J by 0 bases, with 17 bases between.

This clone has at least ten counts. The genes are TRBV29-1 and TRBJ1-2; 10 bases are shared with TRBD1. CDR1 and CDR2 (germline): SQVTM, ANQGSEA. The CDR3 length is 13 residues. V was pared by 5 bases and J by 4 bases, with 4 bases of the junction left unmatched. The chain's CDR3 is CSVRTGGFYGYTF. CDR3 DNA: TGCAGCGTTCGGACAGGGGGTTTCTATGGCTACACCTTC.

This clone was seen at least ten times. CDR3 coding DNA: TGTGCCAGCAGCTTGATAGGGTATGATGAAGCTTTCTTT. Encoded protein: CASSLIGYDEAFF. The chain carries TRBV5-6 and TRBJ1-1; no clear D. CDR3 size: 13 residues. CDR1 SGHDT and CDR2 YYEEEE come from the germline V gene. V lost 1 base and J 7 bases, leaving 11 bases between the germline ends.

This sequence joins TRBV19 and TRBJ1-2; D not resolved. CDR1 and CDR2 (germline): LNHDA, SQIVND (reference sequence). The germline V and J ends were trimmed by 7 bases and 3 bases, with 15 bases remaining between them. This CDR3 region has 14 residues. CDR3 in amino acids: CASTSAQRHYGYTF. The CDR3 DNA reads TGTGCCAGTACGTCGGCGCAGAGGCACTATGGCTACACCTTC.

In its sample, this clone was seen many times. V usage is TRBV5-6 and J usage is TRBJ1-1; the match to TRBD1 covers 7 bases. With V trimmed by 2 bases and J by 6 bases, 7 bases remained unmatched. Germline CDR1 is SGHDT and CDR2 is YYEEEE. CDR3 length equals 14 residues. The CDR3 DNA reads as TGTGCCAGCAGCTTCTTACAGGGGAGCCCTGAAGCTTTCTTT. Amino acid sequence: CASSFLQGSPEAFF.

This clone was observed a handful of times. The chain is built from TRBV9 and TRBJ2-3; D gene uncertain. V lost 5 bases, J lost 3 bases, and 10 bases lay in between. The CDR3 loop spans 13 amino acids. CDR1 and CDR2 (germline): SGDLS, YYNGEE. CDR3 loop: CASSQDGTDTQYF. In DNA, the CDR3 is TGTGCCAGCAGTCAAGACGGTACAGATACGCAGTATTTT.

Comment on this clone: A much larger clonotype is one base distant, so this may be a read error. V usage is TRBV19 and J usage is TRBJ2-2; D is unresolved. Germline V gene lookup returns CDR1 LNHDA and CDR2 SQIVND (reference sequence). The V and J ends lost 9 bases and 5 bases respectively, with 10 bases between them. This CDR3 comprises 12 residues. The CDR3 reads CASRKGTGELFF. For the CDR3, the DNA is TGTGCCAGCCGAAAAGGGACCGGGGAGCTGTTTTTT.

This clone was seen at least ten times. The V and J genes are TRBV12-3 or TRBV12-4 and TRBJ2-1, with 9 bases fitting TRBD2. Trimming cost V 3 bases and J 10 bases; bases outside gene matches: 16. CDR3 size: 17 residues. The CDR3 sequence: CASSLVKGLAGVLEQFF. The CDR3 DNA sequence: TGTGCCAGCAGTTTGGTTAAGGGATTAGCGGGAGTGTTGGAGCAGTTCTTC.

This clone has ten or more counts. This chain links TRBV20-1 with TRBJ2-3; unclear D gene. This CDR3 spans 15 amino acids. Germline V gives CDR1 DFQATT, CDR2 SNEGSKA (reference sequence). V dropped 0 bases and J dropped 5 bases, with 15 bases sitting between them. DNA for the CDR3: TGCAGTGCTAGAGATGTGGCGAGGAACGAAGATACGCAGTATTTT. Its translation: CSARDVARNEDTQYF.

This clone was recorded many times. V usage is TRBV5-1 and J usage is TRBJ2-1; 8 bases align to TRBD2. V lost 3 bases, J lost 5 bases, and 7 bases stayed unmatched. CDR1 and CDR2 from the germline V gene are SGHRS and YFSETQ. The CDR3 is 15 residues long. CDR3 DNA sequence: TGCGCCAGCAGCTGGAGCGGGAGTGTTAACAATGAGCAGTTCTTC. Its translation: CASSWSGSVNNEQFF. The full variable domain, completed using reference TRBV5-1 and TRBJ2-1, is KAGVTQTPRYLIKTRGQQVTLSCSPISGHRSVSWYQQTPGQGLQFLFEYFSETQRNKGNFPGRFSGRQFSNSRSEMNVSTLELGDSALYLCASSWSGSVNNEQFFGPGTRLTVL.

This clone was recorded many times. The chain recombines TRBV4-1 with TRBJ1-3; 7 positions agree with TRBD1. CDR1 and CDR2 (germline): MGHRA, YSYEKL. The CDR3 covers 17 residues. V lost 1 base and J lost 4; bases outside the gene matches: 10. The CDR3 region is CASSQGQQGPLGNTIYF. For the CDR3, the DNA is TGCGCCAGCAGCCAAGGACAACAGGGGCCTCTGGGAAACACCATATATTTT.

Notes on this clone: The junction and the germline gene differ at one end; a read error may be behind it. The CDR3 loop reads CASSAGPGQGVKFF. The CDR3 DNA follows: TGTGCGAGCAGTGCCGGGCCGGGTCAGGGGGTGAAGTTCTTC. The rearrangement joins TRBV6-1 to TRBJ2-1, with 7 nucleotides matching TRBD1. The CDR3 length is 14 residues. Germline CDR1 reads MNHNS; CDR2 reads SASEGT.

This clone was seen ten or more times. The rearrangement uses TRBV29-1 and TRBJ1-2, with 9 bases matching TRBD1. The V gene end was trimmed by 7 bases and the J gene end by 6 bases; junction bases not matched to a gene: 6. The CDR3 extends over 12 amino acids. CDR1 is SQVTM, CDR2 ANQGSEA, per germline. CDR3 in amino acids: CSDQTGGDGYTF. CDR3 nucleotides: TGCAGCGACCAGACAGGGGGTGATGGCTACACCTTC.

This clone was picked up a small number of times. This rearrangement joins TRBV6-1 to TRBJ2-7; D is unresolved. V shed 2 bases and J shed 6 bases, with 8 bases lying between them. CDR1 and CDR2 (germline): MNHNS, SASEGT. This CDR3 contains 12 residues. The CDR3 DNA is TGTGCCAGCAGTGAATCGGTGATCGAGCAGTACTTC. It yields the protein CASSESVIEQYF.

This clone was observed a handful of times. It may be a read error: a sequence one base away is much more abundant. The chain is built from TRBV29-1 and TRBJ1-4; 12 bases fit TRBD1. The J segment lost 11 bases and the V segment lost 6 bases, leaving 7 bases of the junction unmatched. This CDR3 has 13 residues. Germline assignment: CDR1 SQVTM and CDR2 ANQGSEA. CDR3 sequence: CSVGTGGDLKLFF. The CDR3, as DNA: TGCAGCGTGGGGACAGGGGGCGACCTGAAACTGTTTTTT.

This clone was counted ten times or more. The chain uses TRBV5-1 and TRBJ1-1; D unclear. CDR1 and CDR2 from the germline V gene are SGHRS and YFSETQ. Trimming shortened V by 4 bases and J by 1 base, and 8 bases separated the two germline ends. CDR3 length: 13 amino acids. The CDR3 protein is CASSTTQNTEAFF. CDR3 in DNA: TGCGCCAGCAGCACAACACAGAACACTGAAGCTTTCTTT.

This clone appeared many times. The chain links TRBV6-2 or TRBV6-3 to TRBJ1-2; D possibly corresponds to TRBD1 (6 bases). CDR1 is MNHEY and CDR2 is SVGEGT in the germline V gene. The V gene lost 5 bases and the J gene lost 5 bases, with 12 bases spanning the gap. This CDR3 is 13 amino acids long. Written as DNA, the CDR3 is TGTGCCAGCAGTCCACAGGGCGTTTATGGCTACACCTTC. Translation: CASSPQGVYGYTF.

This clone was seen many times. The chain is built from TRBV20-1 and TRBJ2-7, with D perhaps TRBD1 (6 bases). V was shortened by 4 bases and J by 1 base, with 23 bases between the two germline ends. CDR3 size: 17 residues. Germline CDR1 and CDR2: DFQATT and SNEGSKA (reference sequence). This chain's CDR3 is CSATLKRGYIASYEQYF. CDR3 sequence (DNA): TGCAGTGCTACTCTAAAAAGGGGGTACATTGCGTCCTACGAGCAGTACTTC.

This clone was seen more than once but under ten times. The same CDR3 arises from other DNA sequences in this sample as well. CDR3 region: CASSSTRQGLRAFF. CDR3 DNA sequence: TGTGCCAGCAGTTCTACCAGACAGGGCCTGCGTGCTTTCTTT. The rearrangement joins TRBV28 to TRBJ1-1, with TRBD1 matching 7 bases. Looked up from germline, CDR1 is MDHEN and CDR2 is SYDVKM. J was trimmed by 11 bases and V by 4 bases; bases with no gene match: 13. CDR3 size: 14 residues. Complete variable domain (other parts from reference TRBV28 and TRBJ1-1): DVKVTQSSRYLVKRTGEKVFLECVQDMDHENMFWYRQDPGLGLRLIYFSYDVKMKEKGDIPEGYSVSREKKERFSLILESASTNQTSMYLCASSSTRQGLRAFFGQGTRLTVV.